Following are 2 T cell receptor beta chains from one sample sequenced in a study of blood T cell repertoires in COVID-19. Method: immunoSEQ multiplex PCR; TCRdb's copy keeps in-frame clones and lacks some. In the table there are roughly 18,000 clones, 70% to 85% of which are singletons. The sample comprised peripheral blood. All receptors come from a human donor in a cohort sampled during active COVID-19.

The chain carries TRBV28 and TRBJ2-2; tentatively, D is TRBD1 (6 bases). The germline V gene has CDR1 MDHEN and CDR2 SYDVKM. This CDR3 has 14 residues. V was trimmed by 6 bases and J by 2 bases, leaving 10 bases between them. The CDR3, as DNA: TGTGCCAGCAGCCCCGGGACAAACACCGGGGAGCTGTTTTTT. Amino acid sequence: CASSPGTNTGELFF.

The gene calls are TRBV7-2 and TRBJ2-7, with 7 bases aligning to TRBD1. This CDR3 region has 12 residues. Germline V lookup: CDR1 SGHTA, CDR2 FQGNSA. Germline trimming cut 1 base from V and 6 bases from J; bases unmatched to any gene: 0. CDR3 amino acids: CASSLDRGEQYF. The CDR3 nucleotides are TGTGCCAGCAGCTTAGACAGGGGCGAGCAGTACTTC.